This T cell receptor (beta chain) was documented in a study of T cell responses to AZD1222 COVID-19 vaccine. General study findings and limits: Spike-spanning, vaccine-associated CD4 TCRs were dominant at 160-218 and 743-854.

Second-dose timings of about 4 or about 12 weeks were pooled. Profiled with immunoSEQ multiplex PCR; TCRdb holds only in-frame clones, not every one. This sample has roughly 100,000 clones, with around 87% found just once. Regarding this clone: Its antigen is not known.

Germline V gene sequence: CDR1 SGHVS, CDR2 FNYEAQ. The V and J ends lost 4 bases and 1 base, in that order; junction bases with no gene match: 6. The CDR3 loop spans 16 amino acids. This sample comprised peripheral blood, obtained 28 days after the second AZD1222 dose. The chain has TRBV7-6 and TRBJ2-3; 9 nucleotides line up with TRBD2. This sequence originates from an adult who received the AZD1222 COVID-19 vaccine. CDR3 sequence (DNA): TGTGCCAGCAGCTCACCAGCGGGAGGCCGCACAGATACGCAGTATTTT. Amino acids: CASSSPAGGRTDTQYF.